The rows below give T cell receptor beta chains drawn from one sample of a study of blood T cell repertoires in COVID-19. Assay: immunoSEQ multiplex PCR; the TCRdb copy retains only in-frame clones and omits some. The sample has roughly 300,000 clones; approximately 84% are singletons. Sequencing used PBMCs or T cells enriched from blood (not recorded which). The receptors here all came from a woman younger than 30 who had recovered from COVID-19. Each CDR3 is given with its conserved first and last residue. The D gene is left open where the match is weak. Clone size is stated in some rows and not others, as once, few, many or a class when expanded.

j_gene,abundance,d_gene,v_gene,CDR3aa,CDR3nt
TRBJ2-7,NA,TRBD1,TRBV19,CASRAGTGNSYEQYF,TGTGCCAGTAGGGCCGGGACAGGGAACTCCTACGAGCAGTACTTC
TRBJ1-1,NA,NA,TRBV24-1,CATRGAGNTEAFF,TGTGCCACCCGGGGGGCAGGGAACACTGAAGCTTTCTTT
TRBJ1-1,NA,TRBD1,TRBV7-3,CASSYRQGANTEAFF,TGTGCCAGCAGCTATAGACAGGGGGCGAACACTGAAGCTTTCTTT
TRBJ2-1,NA,TRBD2,TRBV12-3/TRBV12-4,CTSGGGYNEQFF,TGTACTAGCGGGGGGGGATACAATGAGCAGTTCTTC
TRBJ1-3,NA,NA,TRBV5-1,CASSLNVAGSSGNTIYF,TGCGCCAGCAGCTTAAACGTGGCCGGGAGCTCTGGAAACACCATATATTTT
TRBJ1-4,NA,TRBD1,TRBV10-2,CASVGQGWEKLFF,TGCGCCAGCGTGGGACAGGGCTGGGAAAAACTGTTTTTT
TRBJ1-4,many,NA,TRBV7-8,CASSVTDATNEKLFF,TGTGCCAGCAGCGTAACAGATGCAACTAATGAAAAACTGTTTTTT
TRBJ1-1,NA,TRBD1,TRBV19,CASSIVAGGGTEAFF,TGTGCCAGTAGTATCGTCGCAGGGGGCGGAACTGAAGCTTTCTTT
TRBJ1-4,NA,NA,TRBV2,CASSGGGGNEKLFF,TGTGCCAGCAGTGGGGGGGGAGGGAATGAAAAACTGTTTTTT
TRBJ1-5,once,NA,TRBV21-1,CASSPARQGAVNQPQHF,TGTGCCAGCAGCCCCGCTCGTCAGGGGGCGGTCAATCAGCCCCAGCATTTT
TRBJ1-4,NA,NA,TRBV21-1,CASSCYRWTGPVQEKLFF,TGTGCCAGCAGCTGCTATAGGTGGACAGGGCCGGTTCAGGAAAAACTGTTTTTT
TRBJ1-2,NA,TRBD1,TRBV27,CASSFGTGVAGYTF,TGTGCCAGCAGTTTCGGAACAGGGGTTGCTGGCTACACCTTC
TRBJ2-7,NA,NA,TRBV27,CASSGGLGLGEQYF,TGTGCCAGTAGCGGCGGGTTAGGTCTTGGCGAGCAGTACTTC
TRBJ1-2,NA,NA,TRBV5-4,CASSLTGPYGYTF,TGTGCCAGCAGCTTGACAGGGCCTTATGGCTACACCTTC
TRBJ2-3,NA,TRBD2,TRBV19,CASSIDGGRAPDTQYF,TGTGCCAGTAGTATAGATGGAGGGAGGGCACCCGATACGCAGTATTTT
TRBJ1-1,NA,NA,TRBV5-1,CASKSGENTEAFF,TGCGCCAGCAAGAGCGGGGAGAACACTGAAGCTTTCTTT
TRBJ1-1,NA,NA,TRBV19,CASSIATRGIPEAFF,TGTGCCAGTAGTATAGCAACCCGGGGTATCCCTGAAGCTTTCTTT
TRBJ1-6,NA,NA,TRBV12-3/TRBV12-4,CASSFLNSPLHF,TGTGCCAGCAGTTTTTTAAATTCACCCCTCCACTTT
TRBJ1-6,once,NA,TRBV4-1,CASSQVPDSPLHF,TGCGCCAGCAGCCAAGTCCCGGATTCACCCCTCCACTTT
TRBJ1-3,NA,TRBD1,TRBV4-1,CASSLGQGAISGNTIYF,TGCGCCAGCAGCCTCGGACAGGGGGCCATCTCTGGAAACACCATATATTTT
TRBJ2-7,NA,NA,TRBV23-1,CAETGQTVAYEQYF,TGCGCCGAGACGGGACAAACCGTCGCCTACGAGCAGTACTTC
TRBJ2-5,NA,NA,TRBV11-2,CASSFQRGQETQYF,TGTGCCAGCAGCTTTCAACGGGGCCAAGAGACCCAGTACTTC
TRBJ2-3,NA,NA,TRBV5-5,CASSLGGLSTDTQYF,TGTGCCAGCAGTTTGGGAGGATTAAGCACAGATACGCAGTATTTT
TRBJ1-2,NA,NA,TRBV19,CASNGGQYTNYGYTF,TGTGCCAGTAATGGCGGACAGTATACTAACTATGGCTACACCTTC
TRBJ2-3,NA,TRBD2,TRBV5-1,CASFLRAGGITDTQYF,TGCGCCAGCTTTTTGAGAGCGGGAGGAATCACAGATACGCAGTATTTT
TRBJ1-1,few,NA,TRBV5-8,CASTGYEEGRAHRGAFF,TGTGCCAGCACAGGTTATGAAGAGGGAAGGGCCCACCGGGGAGCTTTCTTT
TRBJ2-7,NA,NA,TRBV19,CASSIKEPGGEQYF,TGTGCCAGTAGTATAAAAGAGCCAGGTGGCGAGCAGTACTTC
TRBJ1-1,NA,TRBD1,TRBV28,CASRRDSGGTEAFF,TGTGCCAGCAGGCGGGACAGCGGGGGCACTGAAGCTTTCTTT
TRBJ1-6,NA,NA,TRBV15,CATSRDQGVAYNSPLHF,TGTGCCACCAGCAGAGATCAAGGGGTGGCCTATAATTCACCCCTCCACTTT
TRBJ2-7,NA,NA,TRBV5-6,CASSLVATYEQYF,TGTGCCAGCAGCTTGGTGGCCACCTACGAGCAGTACTTC
TRBJ2-1,NA,TRBD2,TRBV7-9,CASSLAGGLAGAYNEQFF,TGTGCCAGCAGCTTAGCGGGGGGACTAGCGGGAGCCTACAATGAGCAGTTCTTC
TRBJ2-7,NA,TRBD1,TRBV28,CASLPGQGLDEQYF,TGTGCCAGCTTACCGGGACAGGGTTTAGACGAGCAGTACTTC
TRBJ2-5,NA,TRBD2,TRBV5-5,CASSLVGLRLAGAGETQYF,TGTGCCAGCAGCTTGGTAGGGCTGCGTCTAGCGGGAGCTGGAGAGACCCAGTACTTC
TRBJ1-1,NA,TRBD1,TRBV28,CASSLSPLLRQGAVTEAFF,TGTGCCAGCAGTTTATCTCCCCTTTTGCGACAGGGGGCGGTTACTGAAGCTTTCTTT
TRBJ2-5,NA,TRBD2,TRBV5-4,CASSPLAGSETQYF,TGTGCCAGCAGCCCCCTAGCGGGAAGCGAGACCCAGTACTTC
TRBJ2-2,NA,TRBD1,TRBV18,CASSPQGQGRYTGELFF,TGTGCCAGCTCACCACAGGGACAGGGTCGCTACACCGGGGAGCTGTTTTTT
TRBJ2-7,NA,TRBD2,TRBV5-1,CASSLERDPYEQYF,TGCGCCAGCAGCTTGGAGCGGGACCCCTACGAGCAGTACTTC
TRBJ2-5,NA,NA,TRBV30,CAWSIPPGLSKTQYF,TGTGCCTGGAGTATTCCGCCGGGACTCTCGAAGACCCAGTACTTC
TRBJ2-1,NA,NA,TRBV5-4,CASSPGTYNEQFF,TGTGCCAGCAGCCCCGGGACCTACAATGAGCAGTTCTTC
TRBJ1-2,NA,NA,TRBV5-1,CASSLGGSAGYGYTF,TGCGCCAGCAGCCTGGGCGGGTCGGCGGGCTATGGCTACACCTTC
TRBJ1-5,once,NA,TRBV27,CASSSNYDRRWNQPQHF,TGTGCCAGCAGTTCAAATTATGACAGGAGGTGGAATCAGCCCCAGCATTTT
TRBJ1-5,NA,TRBD1,TRBV28,CASSIRTGSRRQPQHF,TGTGCCAGCAGTATCCGGACAGGTTCTAGGCGACAGCCCCAGCATTTT
TRBJ1-6,NA,TRBD1,TRBV19,CASSNRDRGLSNLYSPLHF,TGTGCCAGTAGTAACCGGGACAGGGGGCTCTCAAACCTCTATTCACCCCTCCACTTT
TRBJ2-5,NA,TRBD2,TRBV3-1/TRBV3-2,CASSQNLAGGPGETQYF,TGTGCCAGCAGCCAAAACCTAGCGGGGGGGCCGGGAGAGACCCAGTACTTC
TRBJ1-4,once,NA,TRBV4-1,CASSHKGLFDVATNEKLFF,TGCGCCAGCAGCCATAAGGGGCTATTTGACGTTGCAACTAATGAAAAACTGTTTTTT
TRBJ2-1,few,NA,TRBV24-1,CATSGPSSNEQFF,TGTGCCACCAGTGGGCCTAGCTCAAATGAGCAGTTCTTC
TRBJ1-1,NA,TRBD1,TRBV10-3,CAISEWQGAPEAFF,TGTGCCATCAGTGAATGGCAGGGGGCGCCGGAAGCTTTCTTT
TRBJ2-7,once,TRBD2,TRBV15,CATSSTMEGLADLNSYEQYF,TGTGCCACCAGCAGTACAATGGAGGGACTAGCGGATTTAAACTCCTACGAGCAGTACTTC
TRBJ1-1,NA,TRBD1,TRBV3-1/TRBV3-2,CASSHENRGQDTEAFF,TGTGCCAGCAGCCATGAAAACAGGGGGCAGGACACTGAAGCTTTCTTT
TRBJ2-7,NA,NA,TRBV11-3,CASSAGSIYEQYF,TGTGCCAGCAGCGCCGGGAGTATTTACGAGCAGTACTTC
TRBJ2-3,NA,NA,TRBV9,CASSPTGLTTDTQYF,TGTGCCAGCAGCCCCACAGGACTAACAACAGATACGCAGTATTTT
TRBJ1-3,NA,TRBD1,TRBV6-5,CASSYATGVAYTIYF,TGTGCCAGCAGTTACGCGACAGGGGTGGCGTACACCATATATTTT
TRBJ1-1,NA,TRBD1,TRBV3-1/TRBV3-2,CASSQTGGTNEAFF,TGTGCCAGCAGCCAGACAGGGGGCACGAATGAAGCTTTCTTT
TRBJ2-7,NA,NA,TRBV28,CASSLRRREQYF,TGTGCCAGCAGTTTACGTAGGAGGGAGCAGTACTTC
TRBJ1-4,NA,NA,TRBV5-1,CASSRGLGGNEKLFF,TGCGCCAGCAGCCGTGGACTGGGCGGTAATGAAAAACTGTTTTTT